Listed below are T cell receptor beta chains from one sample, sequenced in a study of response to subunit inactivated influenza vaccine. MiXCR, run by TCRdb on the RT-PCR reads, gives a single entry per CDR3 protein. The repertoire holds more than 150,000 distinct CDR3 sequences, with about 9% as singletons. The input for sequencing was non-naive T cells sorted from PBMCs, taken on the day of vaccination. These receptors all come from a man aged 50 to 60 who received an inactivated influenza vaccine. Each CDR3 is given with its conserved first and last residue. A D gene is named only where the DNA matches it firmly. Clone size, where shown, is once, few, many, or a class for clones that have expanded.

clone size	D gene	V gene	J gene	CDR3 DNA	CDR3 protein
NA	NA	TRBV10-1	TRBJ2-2	TGCGCCAGCAGAGCCGACATCACCGGGGAGCTGTTTTTT	CASRADITGELFF
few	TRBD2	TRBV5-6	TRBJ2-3	TGTGCCAGCAGCTTGTGGGGACTAGCGGATAACAGAAATACGCAGTATTTT	CASSLWGLADNRNTQYF
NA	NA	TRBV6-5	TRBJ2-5	TGTGCCAGCAGTTACGGGGGGAAGGGGGAGACCCAGTACTTC	CASSYGGKGETQYF
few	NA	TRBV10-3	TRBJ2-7	TGTGCCATCAGTGAAGAGATCGGGATCTCCTACGAGCAGTACTTC	CAISEEIGISYEQYF
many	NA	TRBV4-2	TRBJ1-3	TGTGCCAGCAGCCAAGTGGACAGCTCTGGAAACACCATATATTTT	CASSQVDSSGNTIYF
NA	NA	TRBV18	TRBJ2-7	TGTGCCAGCTCACCACAGGGGGGGGAAGAGCAGTACTTC	CASSPQGGEEQYF
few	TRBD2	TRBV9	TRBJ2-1	TGTGCCAGCAGCGGGCTAGCGGGAGTAGAGAGCTCCTACAATGAGCAGTTCTTC	CASSGLAGVESSYNEQFF
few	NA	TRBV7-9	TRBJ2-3	TGTGCCAGCAGCTACCGCAGATTAGCGGCTAGCACAGATACGCAGTATTTT	CASSYRRLAASTDTQYF
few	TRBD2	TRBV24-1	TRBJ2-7	TGTGCCACCAGTGACTTAACCGGGACTAGCGGGAGTAAGGACTACGAGCAGTACTTC	CATSDLTGTSGSKDYEQYF
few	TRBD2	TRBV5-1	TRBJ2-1	TGCGCCAGCAGCATTAGCGGGAGGGCCCCCGGGGAGCAGTTCTTC	CASSISGRAPGEQFF
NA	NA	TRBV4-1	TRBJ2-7	TGCGCCAGCAGCCAAGGTGTAGGCGAGCAGTACTTC	CASSQGVGEQYF
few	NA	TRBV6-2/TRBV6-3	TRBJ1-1	TGTGCCAGCAGTCCACTAGCTCCCGGCGGGTACACTGAAGCTTTCTTT	CASSPLAPGGYTEAFF
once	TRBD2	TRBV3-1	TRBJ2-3	TGTGCCAGCAGCCAAGGTAGAACTAGCGGTACGCAGTATTTT	CASSQGRTSGTQYF
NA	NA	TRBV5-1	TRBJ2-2	TGCGCCAGCAATGCTCAGGGCACGAACACCGGGGAGCTGTTTTTT	CASNAQGTNTGELFF
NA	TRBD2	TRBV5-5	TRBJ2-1	TGTGCCAGCAGCTCCTTAGCGGGAGGACGGTTCTTC	CASSSLAGGRFF
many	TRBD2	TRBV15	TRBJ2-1	TGTGCCACCAGCAGAGGGACTAGCGGGGACAATGAGCAGTTCTTC	CATSRGTSGDNEQFF
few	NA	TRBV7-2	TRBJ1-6	TGTGCCAGCAGCTCGGGGGCGCGGAATTCACCCCTCCACTTT	CASSSGARNSPLHF
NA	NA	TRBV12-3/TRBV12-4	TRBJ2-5	TGTGCCAGCAGTCTGTTGGTCGAAGAGACCCAGTACTTC	CASSLLVEETQYF
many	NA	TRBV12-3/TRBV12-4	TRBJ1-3	TGTGCCAGCAGTCCATCTCAAGGTTTACGGAACACCATATATTTT	CASSPSQGLRNTIYF
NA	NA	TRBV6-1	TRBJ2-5	TGTGCCAGCAACCCCATCGTGGGGGCCCAAGAGACCCAGTACTTC	CASNPIVGAQETQYF
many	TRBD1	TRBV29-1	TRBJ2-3	TGCAGCGTTGGGACAGGGGCGGTCACAGATACGCAGTATTTT	CSVGTGAVTDTQYF
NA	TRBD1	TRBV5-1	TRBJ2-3	TGCGCCAGCAGCTTGTGGGGCAGGGGGCCCACAGATACGCAGTATTTT	CASSLWGRGPTDTQYF
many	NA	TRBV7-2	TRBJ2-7	TGTGCCAGCAGCTTAGCAACGTCCTACGAGCAGTACTTC	CASSLATSYEQYF
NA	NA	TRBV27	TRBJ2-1	TGTGCCAGCAGGATCCGAGCGGAATCCTACAATGAGCAGTTCTTC	CASRIRAESYNEQFF
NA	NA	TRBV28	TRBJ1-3	TGTGCCAGCAATTCAGACGGCTCTGGAAACACCATATATTTT	CASNSDGSGNTIYF
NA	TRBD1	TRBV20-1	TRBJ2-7	TGCAGTGCCACGACCGGGACAGGGGTCAACGAGCAGTACTTC	CSATTGTGVNEQYF
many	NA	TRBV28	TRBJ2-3	TGTGCCTCTAACCGTAACAACCGGGGGCTGGGAACAGATACGCAGTATTTT	CASNRNNRGLGTDTQYF
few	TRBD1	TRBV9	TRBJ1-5	TGTGCCAGCAGCCCGCTTGATGGACAGGGGGGGCCCCAGCATTTT	CASSPLDGQGGPQHF
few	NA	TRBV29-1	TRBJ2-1	TGCAGCGTTGACCCGACAGGTTACAATGAGCAGTTCTTC	CSVDPTGYNEQFF
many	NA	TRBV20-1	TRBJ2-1	TGCAGTGCTCTGCGACCACGTATCAATGAGCAGTTCTTC	CSALRPRINEQFF
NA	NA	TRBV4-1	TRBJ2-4	TGCGCCAGCAGCCAAGACCCGGGGTCGGGCGCCAAAAACATTCAGTACTTC	CASSQDPGSGAKNIQYF
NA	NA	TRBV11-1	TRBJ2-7	TGTGCCAGCAGCCTCCGGGACTGGAGCTACGAGCAGTACTTC	CASSLRDWSYEQYF
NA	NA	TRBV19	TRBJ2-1	TGTGCCAGTAGTATTGCAGCCCTCTCCTACAATGAGCAGTTCTTC	CASSIAALSYNEQFF
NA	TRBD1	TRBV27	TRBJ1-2	TGTGCCAGCAGACCCGGGACAGACTACATTCGCGGTTCAAACTATGGCTACACCTTC	CASRPGTDYIRGSNYGYTF
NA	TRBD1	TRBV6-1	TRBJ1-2	TGTGCCAGCAGTCGACAGGGGTTAGATGGCTACACCTTC	CASSRQGLDGYTF
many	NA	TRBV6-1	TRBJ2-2	TGTGCCAGCAGTGAACAACCGAACACCGGGGAGCTGTTTTTT	CASSEQPNTGELFF
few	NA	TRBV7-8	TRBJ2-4	TGTGCCAGCAGCTTAGAGGGGCGACGGAGACTAGCCAAAAACATTCAGTACTTC	CASSLEGRRRLAKNIQYF
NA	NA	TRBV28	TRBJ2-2	TGTGCCAGCACTACCGGGACCACTGCAAGCACCGGGGAGCTGTTTTTT	CASTTGTTASTGELFF
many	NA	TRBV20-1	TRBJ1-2	TGCAGTGCTAGTTTAGGCCCTCTCTATGGCTACACCTTC	CSASLGPLYGYTF
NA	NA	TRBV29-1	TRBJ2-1	TGCAGCGTTGAGATCTACAATGAGCAGTTCTTC	CSVEIYNEQFF